This TCR beta chain came from a study of blood T cell repertoires in COVID-19. Patients of the Seattle cohort, enrolled during active infection, were followed longitudinally. Trimming cost V 3 bases and J 2 bases; bases outside gene matches: 5. The CDR3 length is 14 residues. The V gene's germline CDR1 is SGDLS and CDR2 YYNGEE. Assay: immunoSEQ multiplex PCR; the TCRdb copy retains only in-frame clones and omits some. The profile shows around 190,000 clones, roughly 80% of them singletons. Sequenced sample: peripheral blood. The rearrangement links TRBV9 to TRBJ2-7; TRBD1 matches 7 bases. The clonotype comes from a woman aged 40 to 50 with COVID-19, enrolled during active disease. The CDR3 spells CASSEGTVTYEQYF. The CDR3 region has the DNA TGTGCCAGCAGCGAAGGGACAGTCACCTACGAGCAGTACTTC.